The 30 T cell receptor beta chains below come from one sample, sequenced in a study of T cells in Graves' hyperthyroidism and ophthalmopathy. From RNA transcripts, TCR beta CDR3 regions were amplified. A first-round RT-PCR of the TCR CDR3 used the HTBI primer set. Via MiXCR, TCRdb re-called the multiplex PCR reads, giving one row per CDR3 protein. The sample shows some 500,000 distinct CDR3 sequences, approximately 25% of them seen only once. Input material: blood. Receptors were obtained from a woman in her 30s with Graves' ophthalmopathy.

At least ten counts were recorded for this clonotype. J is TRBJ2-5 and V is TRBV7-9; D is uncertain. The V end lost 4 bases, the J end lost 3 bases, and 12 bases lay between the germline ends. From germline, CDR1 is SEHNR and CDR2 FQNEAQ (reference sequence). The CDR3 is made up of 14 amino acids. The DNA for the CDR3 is TGTGCCAGCAGCTCTCCGTCACAAAAAGAGACCCAGTACTTC. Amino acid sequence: CASSSPSQKETQYF.

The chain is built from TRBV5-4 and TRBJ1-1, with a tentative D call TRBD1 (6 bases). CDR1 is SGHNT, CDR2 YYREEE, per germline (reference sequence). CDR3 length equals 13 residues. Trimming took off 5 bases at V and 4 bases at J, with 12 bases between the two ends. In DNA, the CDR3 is TGTGCCAGCAGAGTCGACAGGATCACTGAAGCTTTCTTT. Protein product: CASRVDRITEAFF.

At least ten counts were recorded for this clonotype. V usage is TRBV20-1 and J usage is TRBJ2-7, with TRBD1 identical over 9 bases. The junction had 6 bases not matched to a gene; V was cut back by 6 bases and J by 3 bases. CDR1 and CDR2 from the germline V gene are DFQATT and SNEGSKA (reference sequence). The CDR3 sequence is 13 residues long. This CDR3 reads CSARGQGFYEQYF. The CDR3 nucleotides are TGCAGTGCAAGGGGACAGGGTTTCTACGAGCAGTACTTC.

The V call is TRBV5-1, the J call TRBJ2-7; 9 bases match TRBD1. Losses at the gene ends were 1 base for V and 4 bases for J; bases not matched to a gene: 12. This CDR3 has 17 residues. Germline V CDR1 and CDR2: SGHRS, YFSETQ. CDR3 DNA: TGCGCCAGCAGCTTGCGTCCCGGGACAGGGAAGAATTACGAGCAGTACTTC. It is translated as CASSLRPGTGKNYEQYF.

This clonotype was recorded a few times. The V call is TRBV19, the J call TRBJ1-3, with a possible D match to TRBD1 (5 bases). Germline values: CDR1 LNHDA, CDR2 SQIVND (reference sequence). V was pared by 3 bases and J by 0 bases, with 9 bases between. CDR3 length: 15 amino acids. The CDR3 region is CASSIAGDSGNTIYF. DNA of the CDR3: TGTGCCAGTAGTATCGCGGGGGACTCTGGAAACACCATATATTTT.

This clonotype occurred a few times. The CDR3 bases are TGTGCCACCAGTGATTTGCGTCGGACCCAGTACTTC. This encodes CATSDLRRTQYF. The chain employs TRBV24-1 and TRBJ2-5; D unresolved. V was shortened by 0 bases and J by 7 bases, with 5 bases between the two germline ends. CDR1 and CDR2 (germline): KGHDR, SFDVKD. The CDR3 length is 12 residues.

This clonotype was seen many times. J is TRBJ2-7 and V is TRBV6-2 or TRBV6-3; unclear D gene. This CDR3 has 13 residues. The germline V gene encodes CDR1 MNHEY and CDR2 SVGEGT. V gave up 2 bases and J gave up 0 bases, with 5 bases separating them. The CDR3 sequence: CASSYPNSYEQYF. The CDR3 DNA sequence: TGTGCCAGCAGTTACCCGAACTCCTACGAGCAGTACTTC.

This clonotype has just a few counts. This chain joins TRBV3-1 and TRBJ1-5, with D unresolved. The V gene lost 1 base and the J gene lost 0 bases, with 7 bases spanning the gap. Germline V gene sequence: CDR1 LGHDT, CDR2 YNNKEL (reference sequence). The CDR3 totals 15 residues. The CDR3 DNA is TGTGCCAGCAGCCAAGGGGCACATAGCAATCAGCCCCAGCATTTT. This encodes CASSQGAHSNQPQHF.

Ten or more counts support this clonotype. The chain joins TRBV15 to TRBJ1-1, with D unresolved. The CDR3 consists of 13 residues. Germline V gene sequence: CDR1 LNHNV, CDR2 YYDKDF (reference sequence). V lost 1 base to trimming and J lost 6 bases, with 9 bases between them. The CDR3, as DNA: TGTGCCACCAGCAGAGTAGTCCCAGCTGAAGCTTTCTTT. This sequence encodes CATSRVVPAEAFF. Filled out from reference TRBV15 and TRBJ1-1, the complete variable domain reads DAMVIQNPRYQVTQFGKPVTLSCSQTLNHNVMYWYQQKSSQAPKLLFHYYDKDFNNEADTPDNFQSRRPNTSFCFLDIRSPGLGDTAMYLCATSRVVPAEAFFGQGTRLTVV.

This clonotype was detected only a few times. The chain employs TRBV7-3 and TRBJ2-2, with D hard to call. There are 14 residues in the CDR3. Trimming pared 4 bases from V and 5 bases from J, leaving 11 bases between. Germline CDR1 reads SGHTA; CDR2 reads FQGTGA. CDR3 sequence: CASSSNTNTGELFF. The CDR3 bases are TGTGCCAGCAGCTCAAATACAAATACCGGGGAGCTGTTTTTT.

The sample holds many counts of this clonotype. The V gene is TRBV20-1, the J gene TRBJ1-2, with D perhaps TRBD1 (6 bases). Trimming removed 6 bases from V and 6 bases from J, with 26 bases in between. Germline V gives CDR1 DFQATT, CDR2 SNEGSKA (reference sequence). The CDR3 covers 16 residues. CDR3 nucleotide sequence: TGCAGTGCAAACCAAGCCGACGGGGGCTGGGTGGATGGCTACACCTTC. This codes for CSANQADGGWVDGYTF.

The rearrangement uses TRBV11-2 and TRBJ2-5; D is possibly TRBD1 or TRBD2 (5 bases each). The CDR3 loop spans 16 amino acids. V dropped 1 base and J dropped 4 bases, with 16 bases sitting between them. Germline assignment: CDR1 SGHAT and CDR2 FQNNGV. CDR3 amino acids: CASSLGAFGGRETQYF. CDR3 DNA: TGTGCCAGCAGCTTAGGCGCGTTTGGGGGTAGAGAGACCCAGTACTTC.

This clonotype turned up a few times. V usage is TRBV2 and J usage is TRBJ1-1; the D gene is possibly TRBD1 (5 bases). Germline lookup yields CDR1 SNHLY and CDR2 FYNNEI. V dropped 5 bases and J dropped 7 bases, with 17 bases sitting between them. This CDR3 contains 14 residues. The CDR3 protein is CASSPVGRPFEAFF. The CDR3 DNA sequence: TGTGCCAGCAGTCCCGTGGGACGGCCGTTTGAAGCTTTCTTT.

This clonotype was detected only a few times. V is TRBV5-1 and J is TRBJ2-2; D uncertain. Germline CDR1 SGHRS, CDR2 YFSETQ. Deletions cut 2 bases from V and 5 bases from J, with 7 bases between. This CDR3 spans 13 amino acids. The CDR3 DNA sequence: TGCGCCAGCAGCTTTTTCAGAACCGGGGAGCTGTTTTTT. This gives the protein CASSFFRTGELFF.

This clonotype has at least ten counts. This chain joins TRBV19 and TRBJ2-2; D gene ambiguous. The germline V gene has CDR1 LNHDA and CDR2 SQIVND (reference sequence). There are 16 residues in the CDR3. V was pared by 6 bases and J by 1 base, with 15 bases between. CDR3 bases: TGTGCCAGTAGGACCCTTTTTGGGAAGAACACCGGGGAGCTGTTTTTT. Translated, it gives CASRTLFGKNTGELFF.

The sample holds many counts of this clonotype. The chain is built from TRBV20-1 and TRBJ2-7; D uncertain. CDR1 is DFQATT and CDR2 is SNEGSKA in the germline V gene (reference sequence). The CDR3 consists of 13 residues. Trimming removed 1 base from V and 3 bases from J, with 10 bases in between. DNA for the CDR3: TGCAGTGCTAGAGGAGACGTCTTCTACGAGCAGTACTTC. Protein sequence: CSARGDVFYEQYF.

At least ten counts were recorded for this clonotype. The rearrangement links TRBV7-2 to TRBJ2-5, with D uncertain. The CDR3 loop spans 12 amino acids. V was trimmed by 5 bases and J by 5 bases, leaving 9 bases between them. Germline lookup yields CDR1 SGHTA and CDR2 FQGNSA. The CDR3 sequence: CASSQMGETQYF. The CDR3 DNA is TGTGCCAGCAGCCAAATGGGGGAGACCCAGTACTTC.

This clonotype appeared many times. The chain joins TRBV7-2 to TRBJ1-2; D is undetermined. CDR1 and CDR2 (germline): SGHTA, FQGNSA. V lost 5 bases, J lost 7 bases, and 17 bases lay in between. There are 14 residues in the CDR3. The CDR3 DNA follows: TGTGCCAGCAGCCCCGATCGGGCCGTGATTGGCTACACCTTC. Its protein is CASSPDRAVIGYTF.

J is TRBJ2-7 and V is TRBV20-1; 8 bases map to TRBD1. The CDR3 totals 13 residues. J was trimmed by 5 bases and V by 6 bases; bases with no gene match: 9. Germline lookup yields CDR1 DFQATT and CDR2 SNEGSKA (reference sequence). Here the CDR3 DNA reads TGCAGTGCCCCTAGGACAGGGAGGAACGAGCAGTACTTC. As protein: CSAPRTGRNEQYF.

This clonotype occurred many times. CDR3 in amino acids: CAGGSSGNTIYF. The CDR3 nucleotides read TGTGCCGGGGGTTCTTCTGGAAACACCATATATTTT. The gene calls are TRBV6-1 and TRBJ1-3; tentatively, D is TRBD1 (5 bases). V dropped 11 bases and J dropped 1 base, with 9 bases sitting between them. The CDR3 totals 12 residues. In germline, CDR1 is MNHNS, CDR2 SASEGT.

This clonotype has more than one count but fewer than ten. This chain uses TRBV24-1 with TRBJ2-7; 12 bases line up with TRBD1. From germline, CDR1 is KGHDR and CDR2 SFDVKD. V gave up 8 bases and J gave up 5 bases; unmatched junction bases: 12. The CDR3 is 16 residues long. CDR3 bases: TGTGCCACCATCGGAGACCGGGACAGGGGGCTTAACGAGCAGTACTTC. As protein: CATIGDRDRGLNEQYF.

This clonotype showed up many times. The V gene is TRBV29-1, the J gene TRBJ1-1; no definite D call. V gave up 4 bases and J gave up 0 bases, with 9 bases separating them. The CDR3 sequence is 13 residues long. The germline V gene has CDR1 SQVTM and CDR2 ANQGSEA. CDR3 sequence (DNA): TGCAGCGTTGTTCCCGTGCTGAACACTGAAGCTTTCTTT. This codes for CSVVPVLNTEAFF.

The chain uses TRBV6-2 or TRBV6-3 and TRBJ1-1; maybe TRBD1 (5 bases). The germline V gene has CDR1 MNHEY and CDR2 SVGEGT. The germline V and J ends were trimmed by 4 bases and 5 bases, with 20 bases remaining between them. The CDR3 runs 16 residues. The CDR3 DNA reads TGTGCCAGCAGTTCCAACTTCGGACATGCCAGTACTGAAGCTTTCTTT. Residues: CASSSNFGHASTEAFF.

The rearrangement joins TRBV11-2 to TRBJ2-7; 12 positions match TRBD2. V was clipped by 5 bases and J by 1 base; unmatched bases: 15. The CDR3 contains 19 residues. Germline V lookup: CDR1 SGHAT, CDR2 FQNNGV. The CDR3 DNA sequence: TGTGCCAGCAGCAACCAGGAAGCTAGCGGGGGGGCCAAGTCCTACGAGCAGTACTTC. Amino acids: CASSNQEASGGAKSYEQYF.

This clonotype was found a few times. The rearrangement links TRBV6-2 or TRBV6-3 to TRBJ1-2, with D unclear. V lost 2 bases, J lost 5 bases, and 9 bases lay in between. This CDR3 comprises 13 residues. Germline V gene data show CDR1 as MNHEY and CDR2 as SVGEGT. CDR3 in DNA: TGTGCCAGCAGTTACGGAGCAGAGTATGGCTACACCTTC. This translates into CASSYGAEYGYTF.

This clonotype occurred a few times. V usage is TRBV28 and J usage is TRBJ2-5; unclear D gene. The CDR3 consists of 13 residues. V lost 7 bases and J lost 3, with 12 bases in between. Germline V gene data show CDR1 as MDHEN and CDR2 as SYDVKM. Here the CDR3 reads CASTLGAKETQYF. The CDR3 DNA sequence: TGTGCCAGCACCTTAGGAGCCAAAGAGACCCAGTACTTC. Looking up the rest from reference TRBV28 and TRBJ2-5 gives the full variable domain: DVKVTQSSRYLVKRTGEKVFLECVQDMDHENMFWYRQDPGLGLRLIYFSYDVKMKEKGDIPEGYSVSREKKERFSLILESASTNQTSMYLCASTLGAKETQYFGPGTRLLVL.

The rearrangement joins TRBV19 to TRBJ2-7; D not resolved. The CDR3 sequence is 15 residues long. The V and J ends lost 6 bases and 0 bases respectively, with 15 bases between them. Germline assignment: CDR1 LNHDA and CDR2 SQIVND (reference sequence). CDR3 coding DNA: TGTGCCAGTAGCCTCGGACGGACCTTCTCCTACGAGCAGTACTTC. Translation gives CASSLGRTFSYEQYF. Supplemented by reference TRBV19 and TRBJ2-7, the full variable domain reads DGGITQSPKYLFRKEGQNVTLSCEQNLNHDAMYWYRQDPGQGLRLIYYSQIVNDFQKGDIAEGYSVSREKKESFPLTVTSAQKNPTAFYLCASSLGRTFSYEQYFGPGTRLTVT.

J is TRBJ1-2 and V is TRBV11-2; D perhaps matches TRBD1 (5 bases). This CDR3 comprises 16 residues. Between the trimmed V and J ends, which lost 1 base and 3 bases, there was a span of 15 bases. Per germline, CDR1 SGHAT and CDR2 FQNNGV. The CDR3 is CASSLVLGRVDYGYTF. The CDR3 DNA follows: TGTGCCAGCAGCTTAGTTTTGGGGCGGGTCGACTATGGCTACACCTTC.

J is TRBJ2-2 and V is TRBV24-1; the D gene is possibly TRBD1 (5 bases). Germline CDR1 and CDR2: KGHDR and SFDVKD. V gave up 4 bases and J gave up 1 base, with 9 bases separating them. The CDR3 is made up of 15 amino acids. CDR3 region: CATSDLGRNTGELFF. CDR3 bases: TGTGCCACCAGTGACCTGGGGCGGAACACCGGGGAGCTGTTTTTT.

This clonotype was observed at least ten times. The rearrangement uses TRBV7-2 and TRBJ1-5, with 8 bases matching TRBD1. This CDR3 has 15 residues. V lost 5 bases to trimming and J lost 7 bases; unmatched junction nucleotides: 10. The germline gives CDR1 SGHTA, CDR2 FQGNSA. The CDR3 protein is CASSARTGFRQPQHF. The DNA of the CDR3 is TGTGCCAGCAGCGCTAGGACAGGGTTTAGACAGCCCCAGCATTTT.